A single sample gave rise to the 10 T cell receptor beta chains below, sequenced in a study of Graves' ophthalmopathy and Graves' hyperthyroidism. Amplification of the TCR beta CDR3 regions used RNA transcripts (as template). The library came from an HTBI-primed first-round RT-PCR and a second-round multiplex PCR. A single record per CDR3 protein comes from TCRdb applying MiXCR to the multiplex PCR reads. This table has over 650,000 distinct CDR3 sequences, about 38% appearing once. Sequencing was done on a sample of peripheral blood. The receptors were gathered from an adult man with Graves' ophthalmopathy.

The V and J genes are TRBV19 and TRBJ2-5; 8 bases map to TRBD2. CDR1 is LNHDA, CDR2 SQIVND, per germline (reference sequence). The CDR3 extends over 15 amino acids. Germline trimming cut 4 bases from V and 2 bases from J; bases unmatched to any gene: 6. The CDR3 is CASSTGLGDQETQYF. In nucleotides, the CDR3 is TGTGCCAGTAGTACGGGACTAGGAGATCAAGAGACCCAGTACTTC.

Regarding this clonotype: A much larger clone differs by one base, so this may be a read error. The chain joins TRBV5-1 to TRBJ1-2, with no clear D. Trimming shortened V by 0 bases and J by 8 bases, and 11 bases separated the two germline ends. The CDR3 has 13 amino acids. Germline V gene sequence: CDR1 SGHRS, CDR2 YFSETQ. CDR3 bases: TGCGCCAGCAGCTTGGAGAGGGCGACCGGCTACACCTTC. Translation gives CASSLERATGYTF. Supplemented by reference TRBV5-1 and TRBJ1-2, the full variable domain reads KAGVTQTPRYLIKTRGQQVTLSCSPISGHRSVSWYQQTPGQGLQFLFEYFSETQRNKGNFPGRFSGRQFSNSRSEMNVSTLELGDSALYLCASSLERATGYTFGSGTRLTVV.

The DNA for the CDR3 is TGTGCCAGCGGCGAGACCGGGACAGGGCACTCGGAGACCCAGTACTTC. It yields the protein CASGETGTGHSETQYF. V usage is TRBV25-1 and J usage is TRBJ2-5, with 9 bases fitting TRBD1. The V gene end was trimmed by 8 bases and the J gene end by 5 bases; junction bases not matched to a gene: 15. Germline V gene data show CDR1 as MGHDK and CDR2 as SYGVNS. This CDR3 contains 16 residues.

V usage is TRBV25-1 and J usage is TRBJ1-1; the D is unclear. This CDR3 is built from 14 residues. With 5 bases removed from V and 5 bases from J, the gap between germline ends came to 15 bases. Germline V gene data show CDR1 as MGHDK and CDR2 as SYGVNS. In DNA, the CDR3 is TGTGCCAGCAGTTACTCTGGCGGGGTTACTGAAGCTTTCTTT. This sequence encodes CASSYSGGVTEAFF.

This clonotype was recorded at least ten times. This sequence joins TRBV4-2 and TRBJ1-4, with D uncertain. CDR3 length: 11 amino acids. CDR1 and CDR2 (germline): LGHNA, YNFKEQ. The V and J ends lost 1 base and 12 bases respectively, with 6 bases between them. The CDR3 DNA sequence: TGTGCCAGCAGCCAAGGCATGGAACTGTTTTTT. Translated: CASSQGMELFF.

This clonotype has more than one count but fewer than ten. It may be a read error: a sequence one base away is much more abundant. V is TRBV7-8 and J is TRBJ1-2; D gene unclear. Trimming took 10 bases from V and 4 from J, leaving 19 bases between them. This CDR3 is 14 amino acids long. CDR1 SGHVS and CDR2 FQNEAQ come from the germline V gene. DNA of the CDR3: TGTGCCACAGACGCCGACGGGGAGGGCTATGGCTACACCTTC. It is translated as CATDADGEGYGYTF.

The rearrangement links TRBV6-5 to TRBJ1-1, with TRBD1 matching 7 bases. The CDR3 is 14 amino acids. Germline V CDR1 and CDR2: MNHEY, SVGAGI. V was clipped by 8 bases and J by 2 bases; unmatched bases: 8. CDR3 nucleotides: TGTGCCAGCTCACCGGAGGGGGCAAACACTGAAGCTTTCTTT. The encoded protein is CASSPEGANTEAFF.

CDR3: CASSELRRNTEAFF. As DNA, the CDR3 is TGTGCCAGCAGTGAGTTGCGGCGGAACACTGAAGCTTTCTTT. The rearrangement joins TRBV6-1 to TRBJ1-1; no reliable D call. V shed 3 bases and J shed 1 base, with 9 bases lying between them. Germline values: CDR1 MNHNS, CDR2 SASEGT. This CDR3 has 14 residues.

The CDR3 reads CASSRRRGRDINYGYTF. In DNA form, the CDR3 reads TGTGCCAGCAGCCGACGCAGGGGACGGGATATTAACTATGGCTACACCTTC. The gene calls are TRBV7-6 and TRBJ1-2; tentative D call: TRBD1 (6 bases). Trimming pared 5 bases from V and 1 base from J, leaving 20 bases between. CDR3 length equals 17 residues. Germline V gene sequence: CDR1 SGHVS, CDR2 FNYEAQ.

The rearrangement joins TRBV29-1 to TRBJ2-5; D unresolved. Per the germline V gene, CDR1 is SQVTM and CDR2 is ANQGSEA. V lost 8 bases and J 0 bases, leaving 4 bases between the germline ends. The CDR3 runs 10 residues. CDR3 amino acids: CSFNQETQYF. CDR3 nucleotide sequence: TGCAGCTTTAACCAAGAGACCCAGTACTTC.